The clone carrying this T cell receptor (beta chain) was observed a few times. This sample is part of a study of cytotoxic CD8 clonotypes in ibrutinib-treated CLL. Whole-study context: Response specimens were obtained following a median treatment duration of 12 months, with a range of 6 to 36.

Libraries were prepared by immunoSEQ multiplex PCR; TCRdb keeps only in-frame clonotypes and omits some of them. Of approximately 150,000 clones in the sample, 88% were seen once. Specimen: PBMCs, collected at disease progression, from a patient treated with ibrutinib. This TCR came from a human donor with chronic lymphocytic leukemia.

CDR3 sequence: CASSPVLAGGSGNTIYF. The CDR3 DNA is TGTGCCAGCTCACCGGTACTGGCGGGGGGCTCTGGAAACACCATATATTTT. This chain links TRBV18 with TRBJ1-3, with D possibly being TRBD1 (5 bases). Germline CDR1 is KGHSH and CDR2 is LQKENI. V lost 3 bases, J lost 0 bases, and 15 bases lay in between. The length of the CDR3 is 17 residues.